This TCR beta chain was recovered during a study of OX40 agonist ivuxolimab in advanced cancers. CDR1 SGHAT and CDR2 FQNNGV come from the germline V gene. V trimming: 4 bases; J trimming: 3 bases; junction bases outside the gene matches: 2. This CDR3 spans 13 amino acids. Points from the study as a whole: The study did not work out the antigen specificity of the expanded peripheral T cells.

Remarks on this clone: What it binds is unknown.

The assay was immunoSEQ multiplex PCR, and TCRdb's table has in-frame clones only and misses some. In the table there are about 84,000 clones, 85% to 90% of which are singletons. The chain joins TRBV11-2 to TRBJ2-7, with 8 bases aligning to TRBD1. This receptor was taken from an adult with an advanced solid tumor such as melanoma, head and neck, liver or kidney cancer. The sequencing used CD4+ or CD8+ T cells sorted from blood, collected in a trial of the OX40 agonist ivuxolimab. The CDR3: CASSSGQVYEQYF. CDR3 sequence (DNA): TGTGCCAGCAGCTCGGGACAGGTCTACGAGCAGTACTTC.